Listed here are 12 T cell receptor beta chains from one sample, sequenced in a study of blood T cell repertoires in COVID-19. Generated by immunoSEQ multiplex PCR, the TCRdb table keeps only in-frame clones and is missing some. Counted here are around 320,000 clones, 75% to 85% occurring once; the ten biggest clones make up around 7.8%. Material for sequencing was peripheral blood. These receptors all come from a human donor in a cohort sampled during active COVID-19.

The gene calls are TRBV9 and TRBJ1-2, with a possible D match to TRBD1 (6 bases). In germline, CDR1 is SGDLS, CDR2 YYNGEE. The V and J ends lost 1 base and 1 base respectively, with 11 bases between them. CDR3 length: 15 residues. DNA of the CDR3: TGTGCCAGCAGCGTACGATACAGGGATAACTATGGCTACACCTTC. Protein: CASSVRYRDNYGYTF.

The chain recombines TRBV6-5 with TRBJ1-1; 7 nucleotides agree with TRBD1. CDR1 and CDR2 from the germline V gene are MNHEY and SVGAGI. V trimming: 2 bases; J trimming: 2 bases; junction bases outside the gene matches: 5. The CDR3 is 15 amino acids. CDR3 sequence reads: CASSYATGLNTEAFF. The CDR3 DNA sequence: TGTGCCAGCAGTTACGCGACAGGGCTAAACACTGAAGCTTTCTTT.

This CDR3 reads CASSLVGVEQFF. CDR3 nucleotide sequence: TGCGCCAGCAGCTTGGTAGGGGTTGAGCAGTTCTTC. V gene TRBV5-1 combines with J gene TRBJ2-1; possibly TRBD1 for D (5 bases). The germline V and J ends were trimmed by 0 bases and 9 bases, with 7 bases remaining between them. This CDR3 contains 12 residues. CDR1 and CDR2 (germline): SGHRS, YFSETQ. The whole variable domain, filled in from reference TRBV5-1 and TRBJ2-1, reads KAGVTQTPRYLIKTRGQQVTLSCSPISGHRSVSWYQQTPGQGLQFLFEYFSETQRNKGNFPGRFSGRQFSNSRSEMNVSTLELGDSALYLCASSLVGVEQFFGPGTRLTVL.

The CDR3 DNA sequence: TGTGCCAGCGGGGTATGGGGCGACCTCAACTATGGCTACACCTTC. This sequence encodes CASGVWGDLNYGYTF. The chain links TRBV6-5 to TRBJ1-2; TRBD1 might be the D (5 bases). The CDR3 length is 15 residues. V lost 8 bases and J 2 bases, leaving 18 bases between the germline ends. Germline loops: CDR1 MNHEY, CDR2 SVGAGI.

CDR3 nucleotide sequence: TGCAGCGTTGAGGTACACTACAATGAGCAGTTCTTC. Translating it yields CSVEVHYNEQFF. The chain couples TRBV29-1 to TRBJ2-1; D not resolved. Trimming cost V 3 bases and J 3 bases, with 6 bases left between them. Germline loops: CDR1 SQVTM, CDR2 ANQGSEA. The CDR3 is 12 residues long.

This chain links TRBV24-1 with TRBJ1-1; D possibly corresponds to TRBD1 (5 bases). Germline V gene sequence: CDR1 KGHDR, CDR2 SFDVKD. The V end was cut by 7 bases, the J end by 1 base, with 9 bases between. The CDR3 loop spans 13 amino acids. The CDR3 DNA follows: TGTGCCACCAGAGATCAGGGGAACACTGAAGCTTTCTTT. Its protein product is CATRDQGNTEAFF.

The chain couples TRBV7-9 to TRBJ2-2; 9 nucleotides match TRBD1. The length of the CDR3 is 15 residues. In germline, CDR1 is SEHNR, CDR2 FQNEAQ (reference sequence). The trim removed 7 bases at V and 3 bases at J, leaving 6 bases unmatched. CDR3 DNA: TGTGCCAGCAAGGACTGGACAGGGGACACCGGGGAGCTGTTTTTT. Its translation is CASKDWTGDTGELFF.

J is TRBJ1-2 and V is TRBV3-1 (or the pseudogene TRBV3-2); D is perhaps TRBD1 (6 bases). The germline V gene encodes CDR1 LGHDT and CDR2 YNNKEL (reference sequence). Trimming left V 7 bases short and J 0 bases short, with 9 bases between. The CDR3 sequence is 13 residues long. CDR3 nucleotide sequence: TGTGCCAGCAAGGGGGATTCTAACTATGGCTACACCTTC. Its translation is CASKGDSNYGYTF.

The chain joins TRBV11-2 to TRBJ2-3; TRBD2 matches at 13 bases. The germline V gene has CDR1 SGHAT and CDR2 FQNNGV. The CDR3 extends over 17 amino acids. The trim removed 3 bases at V and 7 bases at J, leaving 10 bases unmatched. The chain's CDR3 is CASSFRTSGGSNYTQYF. The CDR3 region has the DNA TGTGCCAGCAGCTTCCGGACTAGCGGGGGCTCTAACTATACGCAGTATTTT.

CDR3 DNA: TGTGCCAGTAGTATTTCGACAGGGCATGGCTACACCTTC. Translated: CASSISTGHGYTF. The chain carries TRBV19 and TRBJ1-2; 7 bases align to TRBD1. V trimming: 3 bases; J trimming: 6 bases; junction bases outside the gene matches: 4. Per the germline V gene, CDR1 is LNHDA and CDR2 is SQIVND (reference sequence). CDR3 length: 13 residues.

The chain combines TRBV2 with TRBJ2-5, with D possibly being TRBD1 (5 bases). The CDR3 runs 12 residues. V was trimmed by 2 bases and J by 5 bases, leaving 6 bases between them. Germline CDR1 is SNHLY and CDR2 is FYNNEI. CDR3 in DNA: TGTGCCAGCAGTGAAAGGGGTGAGACCCAGTACTTC. Its translation is CASSERGETQYF.

J is TRBJ1-1 and V is TRBV9; D not resolved. This CDR3 has 13 amino acids. Germline lookup yields CDR1 SGDLS and CDR2 YYNGEE. With 0 bases removed from V and 12 bases from J, the gap between germline ends came to 15 bases. CDR3 protein: CASSVVMEAGPFF. The CDR3 region has the DNA TGTGCCAGCAGCGTAGTTATGGAGGCCGGTCCTTTCTTT.